The present TCR beta chain was sequenced within a study of beta chain features in type 1 diabetes. On the study more broadly: Age, gender, cell numbers and subset yield matched between patients and controls.

All of the isolated RNA was reverse transcribed, so expressed TCRB transcripts were sequenced. An average approximately 4 million reads came from naive, central memory and regulatory T cell samples. The data were produced by immunoSEQ multiplex PCR, yet TCRdb's version contains in-frame clones alone and is incomplete. Of hundreds of thousands of clones in the sample, 6.5% to 10% were seen once. Germline V gives CDR1 SQVTM, CDR2 ANQGSEA. The CDR3 length is 13 residues. V shed 7 bases and J shed 8 bases, with 18 bases lying between them. Sorting of CD4+ naive, central memory, regulatory and stem cell-like memory cells was performed via CD45RO/CCR7/CD25/CD127/CD95/CD27.

The chain carries TRBV29-1 and TRBJ1-3; D gene unclear. This clonotype originated in a woman under 30 in good health. Sequenced: central memory CD4+ T cells from blood. The CDR3 protein is CSASILLGDTIYF. The CDR3 DNA is TGCAGCGCTAGCATATTGCTCGGCGACACCATATATTTT.